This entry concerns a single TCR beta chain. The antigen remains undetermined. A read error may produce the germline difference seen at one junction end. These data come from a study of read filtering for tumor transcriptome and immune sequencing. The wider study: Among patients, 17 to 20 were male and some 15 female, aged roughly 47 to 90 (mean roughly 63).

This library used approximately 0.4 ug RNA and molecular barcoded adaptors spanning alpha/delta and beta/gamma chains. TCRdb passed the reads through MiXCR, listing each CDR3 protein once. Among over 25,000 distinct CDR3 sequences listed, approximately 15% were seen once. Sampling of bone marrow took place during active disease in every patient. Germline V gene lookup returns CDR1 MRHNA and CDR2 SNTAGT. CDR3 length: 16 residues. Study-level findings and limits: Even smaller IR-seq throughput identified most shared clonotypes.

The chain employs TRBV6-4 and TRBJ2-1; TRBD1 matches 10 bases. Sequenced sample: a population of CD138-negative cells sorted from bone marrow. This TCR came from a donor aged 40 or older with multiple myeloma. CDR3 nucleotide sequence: TGTGCCAGCAGTAACTCCGGGACAGGGGACCACAATGAGCGGTTCTTC. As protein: CASSNSGTGDHNERFF.